The 13 T cell receptor beta chains in this list originate from one sample, sequenced in a study of T cell clonality in common variable immunodeficiency. The table came from immunoSEQ multiplex PCR; TCRdb's copy has only in-frame clones and leaves some out. The profile covers more than 55,000 clones, none occurring a single time. The sequencing sample was made of peripheral blood mononuclear cells. These receptors came from a person aged 18-70 years in good health.

The sample holds many counts of this clone. The observed sequence ends 3 residues before the CDR3 terminus, with the missing tail filled in from the germline J gene. The V and J genes are TRBV20-1 and TRBJ1-4; 7 bases match TRBD1. Looked up from germline, CDR1 is DFQATT and CDR2 is SNEGSKA (reference sequence). This CDR3 spans 12 amino acids. The CDR3 loop reads CSARREQGKLFF. CDR3 DNA (partial): TGCAGTGCTAGACGGGAACAGGGGAAA.

This clone was picked up many times. The read terminates 3 residues ahead of where the CDR3 ends, so the germline J gene completes it. The genes are TRBV5-4 and TRBJ2-7; possible D gene TRBD1, 6 bases. The CDR3 has 14 amino acids. V lost 3 bases and J 4 bases, leaving 14 bases between the germline ends. In germline, CDR1 is SGHNT, CDR2 YYREEE (reference sequence). The sequenced part of the CDR3 DNA is TGTGCCAGCAGCTCAGACAGGACGGAATACGAG. Amino acids: CASSSDRTEYE. In full, the CDR3 is CASSSDRTEYEQYF.

This clone was seen repeatedly, ten times or more. Read sequence stops 3 residues before the CDR3 end, and the germline J gene provides the missing end. The V gene is TRBV20-1, the J gene TRBJ2-2; D is uncertain. The CDR3 length is 12 residues. Germline CDR1 reads DFQATT; CDR2 reads SNEGSKA (reference sequence). V was trimmed by 3 bases and J by 3 bases, leaving 5 bases between them. CDR3 protein: CSASGYTGELFF. The sequenced part of the CDR3 DNA is TGCAGTGCTAGCGGGTACACCGGGGAG.

At least ten counts were recorded for this clone. The CDR3 is cut off 3 residues early in the read; its end comes from the germline J gene. V and J are TRBV4-2 and TRBJ2-3, with unresolved D. The CDR3 is 16 amino acids. Germline V gene sequence: CDR1 LGHNA, CDR2 YNFKEQ. Trimming shortened V by 4 bases and J by 1 base, and 15 bases separated the two germline ends. Partial CDR3 DNA: TGTGCCAGCAGCCGCACCAACATCCTTCGCACAGATACG. This encodes CASSRTNILRTDT. The entire CDR3 reads CASSRTNILRTDTQYF.

This clone was seen a handful of times. The read stops 3 residues short of the end of the CDR3; the missing end is completed from the germline J gene. This chain uses TRBV18 with TRBJ2-6; 7 bases match TRBD1. CDR3 length equals 18 residues. From germline, CDR1 is KGHSH and CDR2 LQKENI. V shed 6 bases, J shed 4 bases, and the junction held 15 bases outside the gene matches. CDR3 residues: CASSSRGGGLPGANVLTF. The sequenced CDR3 bases are TGTGCCAGCTCGTCGAGAGGGGGCGGCCTTCCAGGGGCCAACGTC.

This clone was recorded at least ten times. The read finishes 3 residues shy of the CDR3 end, and the germline J gene is used to complete it. V is TRBV12-3 or TRBV12-4 and J is TRBJ2-5; 8 bases align to TRBD1. This CDR3 region has 14 residues. V lost 5 bases and J lost 3; bases outside the gene matches: 5. The sequenced CDR3 bases are TGTGCCAGCAGTGCCGACAGGGGCGAAGAGACC. This encodes CASSADRGEET. In full, the CDR3 reads CASSADRGEETQYF.

This clone came up many times. With the read ending 3 residues before the CDR3 end, the germline J gene is used to fill in that end. This chain connects TRBV5-1 to TRBJ2-5; D possibly corresponds to TRBD1 (5 bases). The V gene lost 1 base and the J gene lost 2 bases, with 12 bases spanning the gap. This CDR3 has 15 residues. Germline assignment: CDR1 SGHRS and CDR2 YFSETQ. CDR3 bases read: TGCGCCAGCAGCTTGTCCGCAGGGCGGCAAGAGACC. It encodes CASSLSAGRQET. The entire CDR3 sequence reads CASSLSAGRQETQYF.

Many counts were recorded for this clone. The read terminates 3 residues ahead of where the CDR3 ends, so the germline J gene completes it. V is TRBV20-1 and J is TRBJ2-7; TRBD2 matches at 9 bases. After removal of 2 bases from V and 1 base from J, the junction contained 6 bases not matched to a gene. Germline V gene sequence: CDR1 DFQATT, CDR2 SNEGSKA (reference sequence). CDR3 length: 15 residues. CDR3 sequence: CSARIGLASSYEQYF. Partial CDR3 DNA: TGCAGTGCTAGAATAGGACTAGCGTCTTCCTACGAG.

This clone came up many times. The CDR3 end lies 3 residues beyond the end of the read and is filled in from the germline J gene. This chain joins TRBV11-3 and TRBJ2-2, with D possibly matching TRBD2 (5 bases). V dropped 5 bases and J dropped 3 bases, with 10 bases sitting between them. The CDR3 has 14 amino acids. Germline CDR1 reads SGHNT; CDR2 reads YENEEA. The CDR3 reads CASSRGPDTGELFF. The DNA read from the CDR3 is TGTGCCAGCAGCCGCGGGCCAGACACCGGGGAG.

This clone was observed at least ten times. The CDR3 DNA, read in part, is TGTGCCAGCTCACCGCAGGGGACTGGAAACACC. This sequence encodes CASSPQGTGNT. The entire CDR3 is CASSPQGTGNTIYF. The chain combines TRBV18 with TRBJ1-3; weak D call: TRBD1 (6 bases). The CDR3 extends 3 residues past the end of the read, so its final part is completed from the germline J gene. Trimming took 3 bases from V and 2 from J, leaving 8 bases between them. CDR1 and CDR2 from the germline V gene are KGHSH and LQKENI. The CDR3 sequence is 14 residues long.

This clone appeared many times. The read terminates 3 residues before the CDR3 end, so the remaining end is supplied by the germline J gene. This chain links TRBV30 with TRBJ2-5; D is possibly TRBD1 (5 bases). V lost 5 bases and J 1 base, leaving 8 bases between the germline ends. The CDR3 has 12 amino acids. Germline V lookup: CDR1 GTSNPN, CDR2 SVGIG (reference sequence). Incomplete CDR3 DNA: TGTGCCTGGGGACAAGTCCAAGAGACC. This gives the protein CAWGQVQET. The whole CDR3 region reads CAWGQVQETQYF. The variable domain in full, completed from reference TRBV30 and TRBJ2-5, reads SQTIHQWPATLVQPVGSPLSLECTVEGTSNPNLYWYRQAAGRGLQLLFYSVGIGQISSEVPQNLSASRPQDRQFILSSKKLLLSDSGFYLCAWGQVQETQYFGPGTRLLVL.

This clone came up many times. The read finishes 3 residues shy of the CDR3 end, and the germline J gene is used to complete it. The chain couples TRBV6-1 to TRBJ2-1; TRBD1 matches at 10 bases. V was clipped by 4 bases and J by 6 bases; unmatched bases: 0. The CDR3 consists of 13 residues. Germline loops: CDR1 MNHNS, CDR2 SASEGT. The DNA read from the CDR3 is TGTGCCAGCAGTGGGACAGGGGGCAATGAG. As protein: CASSGTGGNE. The entire CDR3 reads CASSGTGGNEQFF.

This clone was recorded many times. The read halts 3 residues ahead of the CDR3 end, with the missing end drawn from the germline J gene. This rearrangement joins TRBV4-1 to TRBJ2-7, with D possibly matching TRBD1 (6 bases). Trimming took 0 bases from V and 2 from J, leaving 11 bases between them. The germline gives CDR1 MGHRA, CDR2 YSYEKL. The CDR3 sequence is 15 residues long. The CDR3 DNA, read in part, is TGCGCCAGCAGCCAAGAGAGACAGGCCCCCTACGAG. It encodes CASSQERQAPYE. The complete CDR3 reads CASSQERQAPYEQYF.